One and the same sample provided the 20 T cell receptor beta chains below, sequenced in a study of human T cells and chemical hapten exposure. As to time point: patch test 1, 2 weeks after DPC sensitization. As for treatment: therapeutic diphenylcyclopropenone sensitization with weekly scalp DPC. TCRdb passed the RACE reads through MiXCR, listing each CDR3 protein once. The sample has some 180,000 distinct CDR3 sequences; about 20% are singletons. The input for sequencing was whole blood, taken in connection with sensitization to the hapten diphenylcyclopropenone (DPC). The receptors derive from a woman between 50 and 59 years old with alopecia areata. Some clones in this sample may be carry-over from other donors' samples.

This clonotype was counted a few times. The chain is built from TRBV29-1 and TRBJ1-1, with 8 nucleotides matching TRBD1. The CDR3 runs to 13 residues. Germline CDR1 reads SQVTM; CDR2 reads ANQGSEA. Trimming removed 6 bases from V and 4 bases from J; junction bases left unmatched: 7. The CDR3 nucleotides are TGCAGCGTGGCTCCGACAGGGGCCACTGAAGCTTTCTTT. It encodes CSVAPTGATEAFF.

The genes are TRBV6-1 and TRBJ1-2, with D tentatively TRBD1 (6 bases). The CDR3 extends over 12 amino acids. Germline CDR1 reads MNHNS; CDR2 reads SASEGT. With 6 bases removed from V and 7 bases from J, the gap between germline ends came to 12 bases. CDR3 in DNA: TGTGCCAGCAGCCGACAGGTATCTGGCTACACCTTC. It translates to CASSRQVSGYTF.

This clonotype was observed a handful of times. The chain recombines TRBV29-1 with TRBJ1-1; possibly TRBD1 for D (5 bases). There are 13 residues in the CDR3. V was shortened by 4 bases and J by 3 bases, with 12 bases between the two germline ends. The germline gives CDR1 SQVTM, CDR2 ANQGSEA. The chain's CDR3 is CSVAGAEYTEAFF. The CDR3 coding sequence is TGCAGCGTTGCCGGGGCCGAGTACACTGAAGCTTTCTTT. Drawing the rest from reference TRBV29-1 and TRBJ1-1, the complete variable domain is SAVISQKPSRDICQRGTSLTIQCQVDSQVTMMFWYRQQPGQSLTLIATANQGSEATYESGFVIDKFPISRPNLTFSTLTVSNMSPEDSSIYLCSVAGAEYTEAFFGQGTRLTVV.

This clonotype has more than one count but fewer than ten. The chain is built from TRBV28 and TRBJ2-7, with D unresolved. The CDR3 loop spans 11 amino acids. From germline, CDR1 is MDHEN and CDR2 SYDVKM. Trimming removed 6 bases from V and 7 bases from J, with 10 bases in between. The CDR3 nucleotides are TGTGCCAGCAGCCCGAGAGAAGAGCAGTACTTC. This codes for CASSPREEQYF.

The J gene is TRBJ2-7, the V gene TRBV10-3; 9 bases fit TRBD2. The length of the CDR3 is 15 residues. The V gene's germline CDR1 is ENHRY and CDR2 SYGVKD. V dropped 0 bases and J dropped 5; count of bases not matched to a gene: 5. The CDR3 reads CAISESGTSFNEQYF. As DNA, the CDR3 is TGTGCCATCAGTGAGTCCGGGACTAGCTTCAACGAGCAGTACTTC.

This clonotype was detected a few times. The CDR3 here is CASSLRTGRNEKLFF. The DNA for the CDR3 is TGTGCCAGCAGCCTGAGGACAGGGCGGAATGAAAAACTGTTTTTT. This sequence joins TRBV7-3 and TRBJ1-4; TRBD1 matches at 8 bases. Germline-derived CDR1 and CDR2 are SGHTA and FQGTGA. The CDR3 is made up of 15 amino acids. V trimming: 5 bases; J trimming: 5 bases; junction bases outside the gene matches: 7.

The chain joins TRBV5-1 to TRBJ2-7, with 8 bases that match TRBD2. CDR3 length equals 15 residues. J gave up 0 bases and V 1 base, and 3 bases lay outside the gene matches. Germline V gene data show CDR1 as SGHRS and CDR2 as YFSETQ. This CDR3 is CASSLRAGGSYEQYF. CDR3 sequence (DNA): TGCGCCAGCAGCTTGCGCGCGGGAGGCTCCTACGAGCAGTACTTC. Using reference TRBV5-1 and TRBJ2-7 for the parts outside the CDR3, the full variable domain is KAGVTQTPRYLIKTRGQQVTLSCSPISGHRSVSWYQQTPGQGLQFLFEYFSETQRNKGNFPGRFSGRQFSNSRSEMNVSTLELGDSALYLCASSLRAGGSYEQYFGPGTRLTVT.

The chain recombines TRBV7-2 with TRBJ2-7; 7 nucleotides match TRBD1. This CDR3 spans 16 amino acids. V lost 4 bases to trimming and J lost 3 bases; unmatched junction nucleotides: 12. Germline CDR1 and CDR2: SGHTA and FQGNSA. In nucleotides, the CDR3 is TGTGCCAGCAGCTCCACAGGGGCCCAATTATACTACGAGCAGTACTTC. Translating gives CASSSTGAQLYYEQYF. Using reference TRBV7-2 and TRBJ2-7 for the parts outside the CDR3, the full variable domain is GAGVSQSPSNKVTEKGKDVELRCDPISGHTALYWYRQSLGQGLEFLIYFQGNSAPDKSGLPSDRFSAERTGGSVSTLTIQRTQQEDSAVYLCASSSTGAQLYYEQYFGPGTRLTVT.

The chain couples TRBV11-2 to TRBJ2-7; possibly TRBD2 for D (6 bases). There are 15 residues in the CDR3. V was trimmed by 5 bases and J by 3 bases, leaving 17 bases between them. Germline CDR1 and CDR2: SGHAT and FQNNGV. CDR3 coding DNA: TGTGCCAGCAGCCCTACCCGGGGACTTCTCTACGAGCAGTACTTC. The encoded protein is CASSPTRGLLYEQYF.

This clonotype came up a few times. The rearrangement joins TRBV20-1 to TRBJ2-1; 15 bases agree with TRBD2. CDR3 length: 18 amino acids. The germline V gene encodes CDR1 DFQATT and CDR2 SNEGSKA (reference sequence). V was pared by 0 bases and J by 11 bases, with 14 bases of the junction left unmatched. The DNA for the CDR3 is TGCAGTGCTAGAGATGGACAGTTGTGGACTAGCGGGAGGGCCAAGCAGTTCTTC. Translation gives CSARDGQLWTSGRAKQFF.

This chain joins TRBV5-1 and TRBJ2-7; D unclear. Germline V gene lookup returns CDR1 SGHRS and CDR2 YFSETQ. CDR3 length: 13 residues. V lost 2 bases, J lost 3 bases, and 9 bases lay in between. The DNA for the CDR3 is TGCGCCAGCAGCTTTCTAGACCACTACGAGCAGTACTTC. It codes for CASSFLDHYEQYF.

CDR3 nucleotides: TGTGCCAGCAGTGAACGACAGCCCTACGAGCAGTACTTC. Translating it yields CASSERQPYEQYF. The chain is built from TRBV6-1 and TRBJ2-7, with TRBD1 as a possible D gene (5 bases). V was pared by 2 bases and J by 2 bases, with 7 bases between. Germline loops: CDR1 MNHNS, CDR2 SASEGT. This CDR3 spans 13 amino acids.

This chain uses TRBV5-1 with TRBJ2-7, with D perhaps matching TRBD1 or TRBD2 (5 bases each). The CDR3 has 14 residues. From germline, CDR1 is SGHRS and CDR2 YFSETQ. The V end lost 0 bases, the J end lost 2 bases, and 9 bases lay between the germline ends. Here the CDR3 reads CASSLAGAPYEQYF. CDR3 DNA sequence: TGCGCCAGCAGCTTGGCCGGGGCCCCCTACGAGCAGTACTTC. The full variable domain, rest sourced from reference TRBV5-1 and TRBJ2-7, is KAGVTQTPRYLIKTRGQQVTLSCSPISGHRSVSWYQQTPGQGLQFLFEYFSETQRNKGNFPGRFSGRQFSNSRSEMNVSTLELGDSALYLCASSLAGAPYEQYFGPGTRLTVT.

The gene calls are TRBV20-1 and TRBJ1-6; D perhaps matches TRBD1 (5 bases). CDR3 length equals 16 residues. Germline-derived CDR1 and CDR2 are DFQATT and SNEGSKA (reference sequence). V dropped 5 bases and J dropped 4 bases, with 18 bases sitting between them. In nucleotides, the CDR3 is TGCAGTGCTTTCTCTCGTGGGGGGGTATATAATTCACCCCTCCACTTT. Its protein product is CSAFSRGGVYNSPLHF.

The table lists this clonotype with a few counts. The chain employs TRBV6-6 and TRBJ2-1; D might be TRBD2 (6 bases). Germline V gene sequence: CDR1 MNHNY, CDR2 SVGAGI (reference sequence). V shed 7 bases and J shed 0 bases, with 10 bases lying between them. The CDR3 has 14 residues. CDR3 DNA: TGTGCCAGCACCGGGGGTCTCTCCTACAATGAGCAGTTCTTC. Translated, it gives CASTGGLSYNEQFF.

J is TRBJ2-3 and V is TRBV7-8, with unresolved D. The CDR3 has 12 amino acids. Germline V lookup: CDR1 SGHVS, CDR2 FQNEAQ. Trimming left V 0 bases short and J 5 bases short, with 3 bases between. In DNA form, the CDR3 reads TGTGCCAGCAGCTTAGCTTTAGATACGCAGTATTTT. Its protein is CASSLALDTQYF. The full variable domain, its missing parts supplied by reference TRBV7-8 and TRBJ2-3, is GAGVSQSPRYKVAKRGQDVALRCDPISGHVSLFWYQQALGQGPEFLTYFQNEAQLDKSGLPSDRFFAERPEGSVSTLKIQRTQQEDSAVYLCASSLALDTQYFGPGTRLTVL.

This clonotype has a handful of counts. The rearrangement uses TRBV4-1 and TRBJ1-5; perhaps TRBD1 as D (5 bases). With 0 bases removed from V and 9 bases from J, the gap between germline ends came to 21 bases. Germline CDR1 MGHRA, CDR2 YSYEKL. The CDR3 runs 17 residues. The CDR3 nucleotides read TGCGCCAGCAGCCAAGATATCTATGACAGCAAGGAGACGCCCCAGCATTTT. It specifies CASSQDIYDSKETPQHF.

The CDR3: CASSDPPPTGDGYTF. The CDR3 DNA reads TGTGCCAGCAGTGATCCTCCCCCCACAGGGGACGGCTACACCTTC. V usage is TRBV2 and J usage is TRBJ1-2; 7 bases fit TRBD1. In germline, CDR1 is SNHLY, CDR2 FYNNEI. The CDR3 contains 15 residues. Trimming took 3 bases from V and 8 from J; bases not matched to a gene: 12.

The rearrangement uses TRBV12-3 or TRBV12-4 and TRBJ1-5; D unresolved. The ends were cut back, 2 bases at V and 2 bases at J, with 7 bases in the middle. The CDR3 consists of 14 residues. This CDR3 reads CASSLSYGNQPQHF. The CDR3 DNA sequence: TGTGCCAGCAGTTTAAGTTACGGCAATCAGCCCCAGCATTTT.

The chain employs TRBV10-3 and TRBJ2-5, with a tentative D call TRBD2 (5 bases). V was clipped by 3 bases and J by 3 bases, with 8 bases between them. Germline V gene lookup returns CDR1 ENHRY and CDR2 SYGVKD. The CDR3 totals 13 residues. CDR3 DNA: TGTGCCATCAGTGATATGGGAGAAGAGACCCAGTACTTC. Residues: CAISDMGEETQYF.